This T cell receptor beta chain was sequenced during a study of blood T cell repertoires in COVID-19. The overall study: Samples representing acute and convalescent COVID-19 were sourced from the United States, Italy and Spain. From T cells, B-cell-depleted T cells, or PBMCs came the material, which was cDNA or gDNA.

Germline V gene lookup returns CDR1 GTSNPN and CDR2 SVGIG (reference sequence). Between the trimmed V and J ends, which lost 0 bases and 1 base, there was a span of 10 bases. The CDR3 runs 15 residues. The authors' processing: Amplifying reference gene primers gave estimates of nucleated cell counts. Sequencing was performed with immunoSEQ multiplex PCR; in TCRdb, only in-frame clones are kept and a portion is missing. The DNA gave D and trimming, while V, J and clone size come from that table. The data contain about 160,000 clones, approximately 82% of them singletons. Sequences were obtained from peripheral blood. The chain joins TRBV30 to TRBJ2-1, with TRBD1 as a possible D gene (5 bases). The source of this sequence is a woman aged 80 or over with active or convalescent COVID-19. The CDR3 DNA reads as TGTGCCTGGAGTGTAGATGGGGCATCCTACAATGAGCAGTTCTTC. As protein: CAWSVDGASYNEQFF.